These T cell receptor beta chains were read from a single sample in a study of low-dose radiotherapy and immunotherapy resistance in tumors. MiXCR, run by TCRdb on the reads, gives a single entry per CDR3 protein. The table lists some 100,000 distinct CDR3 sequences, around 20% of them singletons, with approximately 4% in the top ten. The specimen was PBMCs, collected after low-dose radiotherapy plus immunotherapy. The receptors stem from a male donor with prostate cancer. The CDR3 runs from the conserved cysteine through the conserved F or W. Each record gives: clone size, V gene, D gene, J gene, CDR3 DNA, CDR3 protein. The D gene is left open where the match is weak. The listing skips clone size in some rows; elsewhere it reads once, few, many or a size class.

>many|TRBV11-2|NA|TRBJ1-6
TGTGCGAGCCTCCGGGGAGCGAATTCACCCCTCCACTTT
CASLRGANSPLHF
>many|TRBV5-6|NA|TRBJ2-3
TGTGCCAGCAGCTTAGGGGTGGATACGCAGTATTTT
CASSLGVDTQYF
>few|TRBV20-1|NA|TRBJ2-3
TGCAGCGCTTATTCACGGGTTGATACGCAGTATTTT
CSAYSRVDTQYF
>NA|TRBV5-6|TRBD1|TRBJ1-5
TGTGCCAGCAGCTTCGCCAACAGGGGTAGTGGCAATCAGCCCCAGCATTTT
CASSFANRGSGNQPQHF
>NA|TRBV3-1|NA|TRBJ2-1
TGTGCCAGCAGCCGCCCGGGTAACAGACACAATGAGCAGTTCTTC
CASSRPGNRHNEQFF
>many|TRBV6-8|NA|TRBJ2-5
TGTGCCAGCAGGGCCGGGACTGCCGAAGGGACCCAGTACTTC
CASRAGTAEGTQYF
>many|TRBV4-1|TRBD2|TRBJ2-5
TGCGCCAGCAAGAGGTCTAGCGGGGGCGAGGGGGAGACCCAGTACTTC
CASKRSSGGEGETQYF
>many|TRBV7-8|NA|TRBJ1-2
TGTGCCAGCAGCCCACGGGGAGCCTATGGCTACACCTTC
CASSPRGAYGYTF
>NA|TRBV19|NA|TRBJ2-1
TGTGCCAGTAGTATAACTGCTTCGGGTGAGCAGTTCTTC
CASSITASGEQFF
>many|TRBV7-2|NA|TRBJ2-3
TGTGCCAGCTTCCGAAGTGGGGTGGGGCAGTATTTT
CASFRSGVGQYF
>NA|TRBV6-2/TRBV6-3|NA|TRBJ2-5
TGTGCCAGCAGTTACTTTGTGGGAGTTATCGAGACCCAGTACTTC
CASSYFVGVIETQYF
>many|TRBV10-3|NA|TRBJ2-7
TGTGCCATCAGTGAGTCGAGGGGTCCCTCCCACGAGCAGTACTTC
CAISESRGPSHEQYF
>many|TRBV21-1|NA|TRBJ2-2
TGTGCCAGCAACCCACCGGGACAGGGCTACACCGGGGAGCTGTTTTTT
CASNPPGQGYTGELFF
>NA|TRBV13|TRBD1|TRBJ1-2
TGTGCCAGCACTCCACAGGGGAGCTATGGCTACACCTTC
CASTPQGSYGYTF
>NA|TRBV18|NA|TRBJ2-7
TGTGCCAGCTCACCTACCTCGGTAGGCCACGAGCAGTACTTC
CASSPTSVGHEQYF
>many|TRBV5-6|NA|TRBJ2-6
TGTGCCAGCACCCCTCTTCGAGGGTTCTCTGGGGCCAACGTCCTGACTTTC
CASTPLRGFSGANVLTF
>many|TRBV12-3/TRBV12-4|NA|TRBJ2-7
TGTGCCAGCAGTTTAACGGCAGGGAGGAACGAGCAGTACTTC
CASSLTAGRNEQYF
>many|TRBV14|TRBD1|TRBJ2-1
TGTGCCAGCAGCCGTCTAGGGACAGGGGGATACAATGAGCAGTTCTTC
CASSRLGTGGYNEQFF
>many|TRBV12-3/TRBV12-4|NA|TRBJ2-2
TGTGCCAGCACCAGTACATGGCCACCCGGGGAGCTGTTTTTT
CASTSTWPPGELFF
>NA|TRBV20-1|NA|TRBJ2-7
TGCAGTGCTAGAAAGGCAGGGAGGCACGAGCAGTACTTC
CSARKAGRHEQYF
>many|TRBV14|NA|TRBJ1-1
TGTGCCAGCAGCCCGAGGGGGGCCCCGAACACTGAAGCTTTCTTT
CASSPRGAPNTEAFF
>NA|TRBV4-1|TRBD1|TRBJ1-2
TGCGCCAGCAGCCTTCAGACAGGGTCCTATGGCTACACCTTC
CASSLQTGSYGYTF
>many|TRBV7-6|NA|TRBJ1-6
TGTGCCAGCAGCCTACTTGGGCTACAGGGAAGCGCTTCGTCACCCCTCCACTTT
CASSLLGLQGSASSPLHF
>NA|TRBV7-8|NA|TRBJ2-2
NA
CASSPNRAPPPGSCFF
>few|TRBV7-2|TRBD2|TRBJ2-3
TGTGCCAGCAGCCGGACTAGCGGGGTTAACACAGATACGCAGTATTTT
CASSRTSGVNTDTQYF
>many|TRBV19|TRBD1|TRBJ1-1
TGTGCCAGTAGTAGGGGACAGATGAACACTGAAGCTTTCTTT
CASSRGQMNTEAFF
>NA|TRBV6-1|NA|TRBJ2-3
TGTGCCAGCAGTGAAGCCCCGGGGGCGGGCACAGATACGCAGTATTTT
CASSEAPGAGTDTQYF
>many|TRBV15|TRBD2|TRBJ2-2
TGTGCCACCAGCAAATTATCCAGCGGGGTCACCGGGGAGCTGTTTTTT
CATSKLSSGVTGELFF
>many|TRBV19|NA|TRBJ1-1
TGTGCCAGCGGGGAGGGACTGAGCACTGAAGCTTTCTTT
CASGEGLSTEAFF
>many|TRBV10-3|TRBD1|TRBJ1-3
TGTGCCACCGGACAGGGAGTAAACACCATATATTTT
CATGQGVNTIYF
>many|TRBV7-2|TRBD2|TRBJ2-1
TGTGCCAGCAGCCAAAGCGGGGGGGCGTTTTTGGGGGAGCAGTTCTTC
CASSQSGGAFLGEQFF
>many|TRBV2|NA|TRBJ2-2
TGTGCCAGCCTCCCCGACATAAACACCGGGGAGCTGTTTTTT
CASLPDINTGELFF
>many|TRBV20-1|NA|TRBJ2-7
TGCAGTGCTAGAGGCCAAGTCGACTACGAGCAGTACTTC
CSARGQVDYEQYF
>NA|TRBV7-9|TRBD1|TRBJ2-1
TGTGCCAGCAGCCTTACCGGGACAGTCAATGAGCAGTTCTTC
CASSLTGTVNEQFF
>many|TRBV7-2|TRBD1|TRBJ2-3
TGTGCCAGCAGCGGACAGGGTTCGGATACGCAGTATTTT
CASSGQGSDTQYF
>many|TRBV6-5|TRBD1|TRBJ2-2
TGTGCCAGCAGTTACTCCCGCAGGGGGCCAATCGGGGAGCTGTTTTTT
CASSYSRRGPIGELFF
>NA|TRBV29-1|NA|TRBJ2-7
TGCAGCGTTTGGAGGCACGAGCAGTACTTC
CSVWRHEQYF
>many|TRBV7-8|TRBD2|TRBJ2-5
TGTGCCAGCAGCGAAGGACTAGCTCCCTTCTGGGAGACCCAGTACTTC
CASSEGLAPFWETQYF
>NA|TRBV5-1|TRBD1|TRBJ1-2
TGCGCCAGCAGCTTGGAGGTTTGGGACAGGGAGGCTAACGGCTACACCTTC
CASSLEVWDREANGYTF